This T cell receptor (beta chain) was identified in a study of cytomegalovirus exposure and HLA in healthy donors. General study findings and limits: The availability of immune exposure information extended only to CMV serostatus. Cytomegalovirus association was assigned to 150 to 200 TCR beta chains. A prior analysis recorded that most TCR beta V segments were productive about 90% or about 30% of the time.

V lost 0 bases and J lost 8; bases outside the gene matches: 8. This CDR3 spans 17 amino acids. Per germline, CDR1 SGHNT and CDR2 YYREEE (reference sequence). For this clone: What it binds is not known.

The primer mix had 60 Vbeta and 13 Jbeta primers. Some clones are missing from TCRdb's copy, which holds only in-frame ones; the method was immunoSEQ multiplex PCR. Its clone listing holds under 200,000 clones. This chain connects TRBV5-4 to TRBJ1-6, with TRBD1 matching over 10 bases. What was sequenced was PBMCs. The source of this sequence is a man under 40 in good health and CMV-seronegative. DNA for the CDR3: TGTGCCAGCAGCTTGGGACAGGGGGCTCGTCGTGATTCACCCCTCCACTTT. This translates into CASSLGQGARRDSPLHF.